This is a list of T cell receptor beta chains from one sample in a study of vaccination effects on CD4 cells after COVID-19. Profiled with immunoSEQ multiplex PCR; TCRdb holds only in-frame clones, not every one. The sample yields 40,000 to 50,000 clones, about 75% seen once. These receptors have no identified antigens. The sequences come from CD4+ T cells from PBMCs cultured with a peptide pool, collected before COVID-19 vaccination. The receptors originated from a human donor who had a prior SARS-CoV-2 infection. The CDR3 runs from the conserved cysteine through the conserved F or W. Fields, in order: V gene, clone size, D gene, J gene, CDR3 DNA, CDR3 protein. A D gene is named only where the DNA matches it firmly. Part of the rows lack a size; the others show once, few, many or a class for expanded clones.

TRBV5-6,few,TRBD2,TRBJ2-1,TGTGCCAGCTCTACCCCCACTAGCGGGGACAATGAGCAGTTCTTC,CASSTPTSGDNEQFF
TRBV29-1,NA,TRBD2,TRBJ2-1,TGCAGCGTCGGACTAGCGGGGGGATATTACAATGAGCAGTTCTTC,CSVGLAGGYYNEQFF
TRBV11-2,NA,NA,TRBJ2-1,TGTGCCAGCAGCTTAGGGGGCAGGTCCTTCAATGAGCAGTTCTTC,CASSLGGRSFNEQFF
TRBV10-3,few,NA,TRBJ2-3,TGTGCCATCAGTGAGTATCGTGGGGCCTTTTTCAGCACAGATACGCAGTATTTT,CAISEYRGAFFSTDTQYF
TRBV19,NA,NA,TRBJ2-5,TGTGCCAGTAGTATTATGTTAGGGGGGCCGGTGGAGACCCAGTACTTC,CASSIMLGGPVETQYF
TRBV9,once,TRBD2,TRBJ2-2,TGTGCCAGCAGCGTACCTCTGGGGAGGGGTACCGGGGAGCTGTTTTTT,CASSVPLGRGTGELFF
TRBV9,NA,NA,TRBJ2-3,TGTGCCAGCAGTAATATCACAGATACGCAGTATTTT,CASSNITDTQYF
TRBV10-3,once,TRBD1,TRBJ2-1,TGTGCCATCAGTTTAGGGGGCGAAAATGAGCAGTTCTTC,CAISLGGENEQFF
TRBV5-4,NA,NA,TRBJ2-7,TGTGCCAGCAGCTTGTCATTTGGGGGGGGCGTATCTGTCGAGTACTTC,CASSLSFGGGVSVEYF
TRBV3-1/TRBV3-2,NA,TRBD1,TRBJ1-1,TGTGCCAGCAGCCAAGGGTACAGGGGAAACACTGAAGCTTTCTTT,CASSQGYRGNTEAFF
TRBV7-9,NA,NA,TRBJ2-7,TGTGCCAGCAGCTTCTTTAGCGGCCCCTACGAGCAGTACTTC,CASSFFSGPYEQYF
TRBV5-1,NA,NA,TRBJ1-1,TGCGCCAGCAGCCCGCTTTACGGGGCGAACACTGAAGCTTTCTTT,CASSPLYGANTEAFF
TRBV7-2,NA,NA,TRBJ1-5,TGTGCCAGCAGCTTAGGAGGTCAGCCCCAGCATTTT,CASSLGGQPQHF
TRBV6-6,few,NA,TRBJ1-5,TGTGCCAGCAGCACAGGGAAGGCGCCCCAGCATTTT,CASSTGKAPQHF
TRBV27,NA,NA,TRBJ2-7,TGTGCCAGCAGCCCGGATACTACCTACGAGCAGTACTTC,CASSPDTTYEQYF
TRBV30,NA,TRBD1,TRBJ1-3,TGTGCCTGGAGTGGAGATTACCGGGACAGGGGTTTCAACACCATATATTTT,CAWSGDYRDRGFNTIYF
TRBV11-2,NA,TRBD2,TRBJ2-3,TGTGCCAGCAGCTTAACACTAGCGTTGACTAGCACAGATACGCAGTATTTT,CASSLTLALTSTDTQYF
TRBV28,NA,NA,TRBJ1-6,TGTGCCAGCAGCTTGGTGAGGGCGGCTTACAATAATTCACCCCTCCACTTT,CASSLVRAAYNNSPLHF
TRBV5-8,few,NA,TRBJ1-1,TGTGCCAGCAGTTTTGCGGCTTTTGCGGAAGCTTTCTTT,CASSFAAFAEAFF
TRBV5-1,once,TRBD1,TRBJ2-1,TGCGCCAGCAGCTCCGGACAGGGGAGACGATACGGGAATGAGCAGTTCTTC,CASSSGQGRRYGNEQFF
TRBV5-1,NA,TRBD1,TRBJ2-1,TGCGCCAGCAGCTTCGCCGCAGGGGGCAATGAGCAGTTCTTC,CASSFAAGGNEQFF
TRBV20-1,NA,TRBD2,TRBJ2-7,TGCAGTGCTAGTCTGACTAGCGGGAGGGACGAGCAGTACTTC,CSASLTSGRDEQYF
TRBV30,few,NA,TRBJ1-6,TGTGCCAGCTCCGGGACCGCGGACTCAGGGTCACCCCTCCACTTT,CASSGTADSGSPLHF
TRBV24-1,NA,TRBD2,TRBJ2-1,TGTGCCACCAGTGAACGTAGCGGGAGCGCGGATGAGCAGTTCTTC,CATSERSGSADEQFF
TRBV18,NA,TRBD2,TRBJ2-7,TGTGCCAGCTCACCACCGGCGGCGGGAGGACGTGGGGAGCAGTACTTC,CASSPPAAGGRGEQYF
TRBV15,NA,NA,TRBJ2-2,TGTGCCACCAGCGAAAAAAACAGGGCTGAGCTGTTTTTT,CATSEKNRAELFF
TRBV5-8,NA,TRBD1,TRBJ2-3,TGTGCCAGCAGCTTGGAGGGGGCCATCACAGATACGCAGTATTTT,CASSLEGAITDTQYF
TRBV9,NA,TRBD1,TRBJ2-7,TGTGCCAGCAGCGTAGGTGGGACAGCACTTTACGAGCAGTACTTC,CASSVGGTALYEQYF
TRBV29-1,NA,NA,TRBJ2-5,TGCAGCGTCCACGGAGGGAGGGAGACCCAGTACTTC,CSVHGGRETQYF
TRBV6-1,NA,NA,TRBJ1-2,TGTGCCAGCAGTGAGGGCAGGGAGGTGGGCTACACCTTC,CASSEGREVGYTF
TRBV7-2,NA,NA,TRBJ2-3,TGTGCCAGCAGCTTAGGAGTAGATACGCAGTATTTT,CASSLGVDTQYF
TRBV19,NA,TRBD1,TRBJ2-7,TGTGCCAGTAGTAGGGACCGGGACAGCTACGAGCAGTACTTC,CASSRDRDSYEQYF
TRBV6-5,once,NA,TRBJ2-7,TGTGCCAGCAGCCGAACAGGGACCTCCTACGAGCAGTACTTC,CASSRTGTSYEQYF
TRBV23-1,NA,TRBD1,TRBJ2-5,TGCGCCAGCAGTCGTCGCAACAGGGGGAAGGTCGCAGAGACCCAGTACTTC,CASSRRNRGKVAETQYF
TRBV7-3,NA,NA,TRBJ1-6,TGTGCCAGCAGCTTAAGGAGGGATTCACCCCTCCACTTT,CASSLRRDSPLHF
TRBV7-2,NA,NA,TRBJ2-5,TGTGCCAGCAGCTTAATCGCACAGCCGGAGACCCAGTACTTC,CASSLIAQPETQYF
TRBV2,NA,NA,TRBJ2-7,TGTGCCAGCAGACCGGGCCCGGGGATCTACGAGCAGTACTTC,CASRPGPGIYEQYF
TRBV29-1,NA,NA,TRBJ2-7,TGCAGCGTTGGGCCGGGGTATGGCGAGCAGTACTTC,CSVGPGYGEQYF